Shown below are 19 T cell receptor beta chains from a single sample sequenced in a study of blood T cells in healthy people across ages. A second PCR of roughly 7 to 11 cycles used a sample-barcoded 5' primer and a J-beta primer mix. TCRdb analysed the 5' RACE reads with MiXCR anew, one entry per CDR3 protein. This table holds about 2 million distinct CDR3 sequences, 49% found once. Sequencing was done on a sample of blood. The source is a woman in her forties in good health.

This clonotype appeared a few times. This chain connects TRBV7-2 to TRBJ2-1; TRBD2 matches 11 bases. Germline assignment: CDR1 SGHTA and CDR2 FQGNSA. The CDR3 is 19 amino acids. V dropped 1 base and J dropped 5; count of bases not matched to a gene: 13. CDR3: CASSLVASGGFANNNEQFF. CDR3 in DNA: TGTGCCAGCAGCTTAGTCGCTAGCGGGGGGTTCGCGAATAACAATGAGCAGTTCTTC.

This clonotype was observed a handful of times. J is TRBJ2-1 and V is TRBV15; D is perhaps TRBD2 (6 bases). V shed 0 bases and J shed 15 bases, with 15 bases lying between them. This CDR3 has 13 amino acids. Germline V gene data show CDR1 as LNHNV and CDR2 as YYDKDF (reference sequence). The CDR3 loop reads CATSRDSGGARFF. DNA for the CDR3: TGTGCCACCAGCAGAGATTCAGGCGGGGCGAGGTTCTTC.

This clonotype was found many times. The chain uses TRBV3-1 and TRBJ1-2, with D hard to call. Trimming removed 3 bases at V and 1 base at J, with 3 bases between. CDR3 size: 12 residues. CDR1 and CDR2 (germline): LGHDT, YNNKEL (reference sequence). CDR3: CASSQVNYGYTF. For the CDR3, the DNA is TGTGCCAGCAGCCAGGTTAACTATGGCTACACCTTC.

This chain links TRBV27 with TRBJ1-2; possible D gene TRBD1, 6 bases. V was shortened by 2 bases and J by 6 bases, with 16 bases between the two germline ends. The V gene's germline CDR1 is MNHEY and CDR2 SMNVEV (reference sequence). This CDR3 spans 15 amino acids. CDR3 sequence: CASSLQALGGHGYTF. The DNA for the CDR3 is TGTGCCAGCAGTTTACAAGCCCTGGGGGGGCATGGCTACACCTTC.

The chain links TRBV6-6 to TRBJ1-1; D perhaps matches TRBD1 (6 bases). The CDR3 covers 14 residues. The V gene lost 5 bases and the J gene lost 1 base, with 11 bases spanning the gap. Germline CDR1 and CDR2: MNHNY and SVGAGI (reference sequence). As DNA, the CDR3 is TGTGCCAGCAGTCCGCCGGACAGGAACACTGAAGCTTTCTTT. It codes for CASSPPDRNTEAFF.

The rearrangement links TRBV20-1 to TRBJ2-5; D possibly corresponds to TRBD2 (5 bases). Trimming removed 0 bases from V and 5 bases from J, with 10 bases in between. This CDR3 has 13 amino acids. CDR1 and CDR2 (germline): DFQATT, SNEGSKA (reference sequence). The CDR3 spells CSAREGGPETQYF. In DNA form, the CDR3 reads TGCAGTGCTAGAGAGGGCGGGCCGGAGACCCAGTACTTC.

This clonotype was counted a few times. The chain has TRBV5-1 and TRBJ2-4, with D perhaps matching TRBD1 (5 bases). The tail of the sequence fits TRBJ2-7 better, so the J call may be wrong. This CDR3 has 13 residues. Germline V gene data show CDR1 as SGHRS and CDR2 as YFSETQ. For the CDR3, the DNA is TGCGCCAGCAGCTGGGCTGACAGCTACGAGCAGTACTTC. This gives the protein CASSWADSYEQYF.

The table lists this clonotype with a few counts. The chain combines TRBV7-2 with TRBJ2-1; possibly TRBD2 for D (6 bases). The CDR3 covers 15 residues. V was shortened by 2 bases and J by 9 bases, with 17 bases between the two germline ends. CDR1 and CDR2 (germline): SGHTA, FQGNSA. This CDR3 is CASSLFTLASGEQFF. DNA of the CDR3: TGTGCCAGCAGCTTATTTACCCTAGCGAGTGGTGAGCAGTTCTTC. The variable domain in full, completed from reference TRBV7-2 and TRBJ2-1, reads GAGVSQSPSNKVTEKGKDVELRCDPISGHTALYWYRQSLGQGLEFLIYFQGNSAPDKSGLPSDRFSAERTGGSVSTLTIQRTQQEDSAVYLCASSLFTLASGEQFFGPGTRLTVL.

The chain's CDR3 is CASSLRPPILDTQYF. The CDR3 DNA reads as TGTGCCAGCAGTTTAAGACCTCCTATCCTAGATACGCAGTATTTT. The chain is built from TRBV27 and TRBJ2-3; D gene uncertain. Trimming shortened V by 2 bases and J by 5 bases, and 14 bases separated the two germline ends. Per the germline V gene, CDR1 is MNHEY and CDR2 is SMNVEV (reference sequence). There are 15 residues in the CDR3.

This clonotype has only a few counts. The chain employs TRBV7-2 and TRBJ2-1, with 10 bases identical to TRBD1. The CDR3 is 16 residues long. From germline, CDR1 is SGHTA and CDR2 FQGNSA. The ends lost 0 bases at V and 3 bases at J; junction bases unmatched: 2. The CDR3 coding sequence is TGTGCCAGCAGCTTAGCGACAGGGGGCGGCTACAATGAGCAGTTCTTC. Its translation: CASSLATGGGYNEQFF.

CDR3 region: CASIDLTRAYNEQFF. CDR3 nucleotides: TGTGCCAGCATTGATCTCACTAGAGCATACAATGAGCAGTTCTTC. The rearrangement joins TRBV27 to TRBJ2-1, with D possibly TRBD2 on 5 matching bases. The CDR3 extends over 15 amino acids. V gave up 7 bases and J gave up 4 bases, with 17 bases separating them. CDR1 MNHEY and CDR2 SMNVEV come from the germline V gene (reference sequence).

This clonotype was counted a single time. V is TRBV12-3 or TRBV12-4 and J is TRBJ2-5, with TRBD1 matching over 7 bases. Trimming cost V 5 bases and J 0 bases; bases outside gene matches: 9. There are 16 residues in the CDR3. This CDR3 is CASSNSGTAYQETQYF. The CDR3 nucleotides read TGTGCCAGCAGTAACTCCGGGACAGCGTACCAAGAGACCCAGTACTTC.

This clonotype turned up a few times. The chain uses TRBV12-3 or TRBV12-4 and TRBJ2-5; tentative D call: TRBD1 (6 bases). V was pared by 7 bases and J by 1 base, with 10 bases between. The length of the CDR3 is 13 residues. The CDR3 nucleotides read TGTGCCAGCACCCCGGACAGCCAAGAGACCCAGTACTTC. The encoded protein is CASTPDSQETQYF.

The V call is TRBV20-1, the J call TRBJ1-6; 8 bases agree with TRBD1. Germline V lookup: CDR1 DFQATT, CDR2 SNEGSKA (reference sequence). The CDR3 runs to 17 residues. The junction had 10 bases not matched to a gene; V was cut back by 6 bases and J by 0 bases. The CDR3 coding sequence is TGCAGTGCGTCACTAGACAGGGGCAGCTCCTATAATTCACCCCTCCACTTT. Protein sequence: CSASLDRGSSYNSPLHF.

This clonotype was recorded a few times. DNA for the CDR3: TGTGCCAGCAGTGCCTACCAGGACAGGGGCTCTGGGGCCAACGTCCTGACTTTC. It codes for CASSAYQDRGSGANVLTF. The V call is TRBV12-3 or TRBV12-4, the J call TRBJ2-6, with 9 bases fitting TRBD1. The CDR3 length is 18 residues. Germline trimming cut 5 bases from V and 0 bases from J; bases unmatched to any gene: 8.

V and J are TRBV21-1 and TRBJ2-1; the table assigns TRBD2, which was not confirmed against the DNA. TRBV21-1 is designated a pseudogene. This CDR3 region has 19 residues. CDR3 sequence: CASSKAASSGGAPYNEQFF. In DNA form, the CDR3 reads TGTGCCAGCAGCAAAGCGGCCTCTAGCGGGGGGGCCCCCTACAATGAGCAGTTCTTC.

Regarding this clonotype: This may arise from a read error, as a much more abundant clone is one base away. V gene TRBV4-1 combines with J gene TRBJ2-3; D not resolved. Germline values: CDR1 MGHRA, CDR2 YSYEKL. The CDR3 sequence is 12 residues long. CDR3 sequence reads: CASNQVADTQYF. As DNA, the CDR3 is TGCGCCAGCAACCAAGTGGCAGATACGCAGTATTTT.

The J gene is TRBJ1-2, the V gene TRBV20-1; D may be TRBD1 (6 bases). V lost 2 bases, J lost 7 bases, and 14 bases lay in between. This CDR3 contains 13 residues. Germline assignment: CDR1 DFQATT and CDR2 SNEGSKA (reference sequence). This CDR3 is CSARIAGAPGYTF. Here the CDR3 DNA reads TGCAGTGCTAGAATTGCAGGGGCGCCTGGCTACACCTTC.

The V and J genes are TRBV7-9 and TRBJ1-6; 9 bases agree with TRBD1. CDR3 length: 14 amino acids. The V and J ends lost 6 bases and 6 bases, in that order; junction bases with no gene match: 3. CDR1 and CDR2 from the germline V gene are SEHNR and FQNEAQ (reference sequence). CDR3 region: CASSKTGGNSPLHF. Here the CDR3 DNA reads TGTGCCAGCAGTAAGACAGGGGGTAATTCACCCCTCCACTTT.